The 32 T cell receptor beta chains below come from one sample, sequenced in a study of blood T cell repertoires in COVID-19. Clones were read by immunoSEQ multiplex PCR, and TCRdb kept only the in-frame ones, dropping some. The sample has 300,000 to 350,000 clones, 90% seen once. The specimen sequenced was peripheral blood. The receptors here all came from a woman aged 40-49 years with COVID-19, enrolled during active disease.

The genes are TRBV2 and TRBJ2-5; 9 bases are shared with TRBD2. With V trimmed by 6 bases and J by 4 bases, 9 bases remained unmatched. The CDR3 is 15 amino acids. The V gene's germline CDR1 is SNHLY and CDR2 FYNNEI. The CDR3 nucleotides are TGTGCCAGCAGGATCGGTCTAGCGGGGATAGAGACCCAGTACTTC. This translates into CASRIGLAGIETQYF.

This chain joins TRBV3-1 (or the pseudogene TRBV3-2) and TRBJ2-4; D not certain. The CDR3 extends over 17 amino acids. Between the trimmed V and J ends, which lost 4 bases and 0 bases, there was a span of 16 bases. Germline CDR1 LGHDT, CDR2 YNNKEL (reference sequence). The CDR3 nucleotides read TGTGCCAGCAGCCCAGTCCATGGCGGTCTAGCCAAAAACATTCAGTACTTC. This codes for CASSPVHGGLAKNIQYF.

The rearrangement joins TRBV3-1 (or the pseudogene TRBV3-2) to TRBJ2-3; 7 nucleotides match TRBD2. The germline gives CDR1 LGHDT, CDR2 YNNKEL (reference sequence). With 3 bases clipped from V and 0 bases from J, the junction kept 12 bases outside the gene matches. The CDR3 extends over 18 amino acids. The CDR3: CASSQLVRRGRSTDTQYF. The CDR3, as DNA: TGTGCCAGCAGCCAGTTGGTACGGCGGGGGAGGAGCACAGATACGCAGTATTTT.

In nucleotides, the CDR3 is TGTGCCAGCAGTTTAGGACTAGCGGGAAATACGCAGTATTTT. This gives the protein CASSLGLAGNTQYF. The chain carries TRBV27 and TRBJ2-3; 12 nucleotides align to TRBD2. Unmatched junction bases numbered 1, after V lost 2 bases and J lost 7 bases. The germline gives CDR1 MNHEY, CDR2 SMNVEV (reference sequence). The CDR3 runs to 14 residues.

The gene calls are TRBV30 and TRBJ1-5; D gene uncertain. This CDR3 has 16 amino acids. V lost 2 bases and J 5 bases, leaving 19 bases between the germline ends. Germline CDR1 is GTSNPN and CDR2 is SVGIG (reference sequence). The CDR3 loop is CAWSQAAASNYQPQHF. In DNA, the CDR3 is TGTGCCTGGAGTCAGGCTGCCGCATCCAACTATCAGCCCCAGCATTTT.

The chain is built from TRBV19 and TRBJ2-2; D is possibly TRBD2 (7 bases). Germline-derived CDR1 and CDR2 are LNHDA and SQIVND (reference sequence). This CDR3 has 20 amino acids. With 6 bases removed from V and 0 bases from J, the gap between germline ends came to 26 bases. The CDR3 is CASRLGGAVAENSNTGELFF. As DNA, the CDR3 is TGTGCCAGTAGATTGGGGGGGGCCGTCGCAGAAAACTCGAACACCGGGGAGCTGTTTTTT.

The rearrangement links TRBV5-1 to TRBJ2-1; 12 nucleotides agree with TRBD2. Germline values: CDR1 SGHRS, CDR2 YFSETQ. With 5 bases clipped from V and 4 bases from J, the junction kept 4 bases outside the gene matches. CDR3 size: 15 residues. This CDR3 is CASRLAGGPYNEQFF. The CDR3 coding sequence is TGCGCCAGCAGGCTAGCGGGGGGGCCGTACAATGAGCAGTTCTTC.

The chain couples TRBV28 to TRBJ2-5; 10 bases fit TRBD1. V lost 1 base, J lost 5 bases, and 13 bases stayed unmatched. The CDR3 extends over 18 amino acids. Germline V gene sequence: CDR1 MDHEN, CDR2 SYDVKM. CDR3 sequence (DNA): TGTGCCAGCAGTTTATTTTCCCTGACAGGGGGCGGGAGGGAGACCCAGTACTTC. This gives the protein CASSLFSLTGGGRETQYF.

The J gene is TRBJ1-5, the V gene TRBV18, with 8 bases that match TRBD1. After removal of 6 bases from V and 0 bases from J, the junction contained 16 bases not matched to a gene. This CDR3 is built from 19 residues. Germline V lookup: CDR1 KGHSH, CDR2 LQKENI. CDR3 coding DNA: TGTGCCAGCTCCCTTAAGGACAGGGTGGCTACTAATAGCAATCAGCCCCAGCATTTT. This sequence encodes CASSLKDRVATNSNQPQHF.

The CDR3 loop is CASSGGGTGSTDTQYF. The CDR3 DNA follows: TGTGCCAGCAGTGGGGGGGGGACAGGGTCTACAGATACGCAGTATTTT. The genes are TRBV28 and TRBJ2-3; 9 bases fit TRBD1. Germline loops: CDR1 MDHEN, CDR2 SYDVKM. The CDR3 sequence is 16 residues long. The V and J ends lost 5 bases and 3 bases, in that order; junction bases with no gene match: 9.

This clone came up once. This chain joins TRBV7-3 and TRBJ2-3; 8 positions agree with TRBD2. The V gene end was trimmed by 5 bases and the J gene end by 0 bases; junction bases not matched to a gene: 7. Germline-derived CDR1 and CDR2 are SGHTA and FQGTGA. The CDR3 spans 16 residues. CDR3: CASSIGLAASTDTQYF. The CDR3 bases are TGTGCCAGCAGCATCGGACTAGCAGCTAGCACAGATACGCAGTATTTT.

This chain joins TRBV5-6 and TRBJ2-1, with TRBD1 as a possible D gene (5 bases). The CDR3 sequence is 13 residues long. Germline V gene data show CDR1 as SGHDT and CDR2 as YYEEEE. Trimming left V 3 bases short and J 6 bases short, with 10 bases between. The CDR3 here is CASSYQGINEQFF. The CDR3 DNA reads as TGTGCCAGCAGCTACCAGGGAATCAATGAGCAGTTCTTC.

The rearrangement uses TRBV11-2 and TRBJ2-2, with 11 nucleotides matching TRBD2. Germline-derived CDR1 and CDR2 are SGHAT and FQNNGV. Germline trimming cut 4 bases from V and 7 bases from J; bases unmatched to any gene: 11. The CDR3 totals 17 residues. The DNA for the CDR3 is TGTGCCAGCAGCTCGGGGCTAGCGGGGGGACCTGGCGGGGAGCTGTTTTTT. Translation gives CASSSGLAGGPGGELFF.

The chain couples TRBV10-3 to TRBJ1-2; D call uncertain. V lost 2 bases, J lost 8 bases, and 12 bases lay in between. Looked up from germline, CDR1 is ENHRY and CDR2 is SYGVKD. The CDR3 is 13 amino acids. In nucleotides, the CDR3 is TGTGCCATCAGTGAGCAGGACGGGAGAGGCTACACCTTC. It yields the protein CAISEQDGRGYTF.

This clone showed up just once. The rearrangement links TRBV28 to TRBJ1-6, with 7 nucleotides matching TRBD1. The germline gives CDR1 MDHEN, CDR2 SYDVKM. The V segment lost 9 bases and the J segment 1 base; nucleotides outside the gene matches: 12. CDR3 length: 17 amino acids. The chain's CDR3 is CASKTGTDYSYNSPLHF. The CDR3 DNA reads as TGTGCCAGTAAAACCGGGACAGATTATTCCTATAATTCACCCCTCCACTTT.

This sequence joins TRBV29-1 and TRBJ2-5, with D possibly TRBD2 on 7 matching bases. V was trimmed by 6 bases and J by 0 bases, leaving 17 bases between them. In germline, CDR1 is SQVTM, CDR2 ANQGSEA. The CDR3 length is 15 residues. DNA of the CDR3: TGCAGCGTGGGGGGGCGTGGCGGGTACCAAGAGACCCAGTACTTC. This codes for CSVGGRGGYQETQYF.

This clone was recorded once. The chain uses TRBV30 and TRBJ1-4, with D possibly TRBD1 on 5 matching bases. CDR3 size: 14 residues. Germline loops: CDR1 GTSNPN, CDR2 SVGIG (reference sequence). Trimming took 5 bases from V and 8 from J, leaving 18 bases between them. This CDR3 is CAWHEKGRAEKLFF. The CDR3 nucleotides are TGTGCCTGGCACGAAAAGGGCAGGGCGGAAAAACTGTTTTTT. The full variable domain, in which reference TRBV30 and TRBJ1-4 provide the parts outside the CDR3, is SQTIHQWPATLVQPVGSPLSLECTVEGTSNPNLYWYRQAAGRGLQLLFYSVGIGQISSEVPQNLSASRPQDRQFILSSKKLLLSDSGFYLCAWHEKGRAEKLFFGSGTQLSVL.

This clone was detected once. The chain is built from TRBV10-3 and TRBJ1-1; TRBD1 matches at 7 bases. CDR1 ENHRY and CDR2 SYGVKD come from the germline V gene. The CDR3 runs to 17 residues. Trimming removed 5 bases from V and 0 bases from J; junction bases left unmatched: 12. The CDR3 here is CAISRKKGQRMNTEAFF. Written as DNA, the CDR3 is TGTGCCATCAGTCGAAAAAAGGGACAGCGGATGAACACTGAAGCTTTCTTT.

The chain combines TRBV19 with TRBJ2-3, with 10 bases fitting TRBD1. Trimming took 3 bases from V and 1 from J; bases not matched to a gene: 1. CDR1 and CDR2 from the germline V gene are LNHDA and SQIVND (reference sequence). The CDR3 length is 15 residues. The CDR3 nucleotides are TGTGCCAGTAGTATCGGACAGGGGGGCACAGATACGCAGTATTTT. Translation gives CASSIGQGGTDTQYF.

The gene calls are TRBV6-5 and TRBJ2-7, with 13 bases matching TRBD2. Germline V lookup: CDR1 MNHEY, CDR2 SVGAGI. The CDR3 spans 14 residues. Germline trimming cut 6 bases from V and 7 bases from J; bases unmatched to any gene: 6. CDR3 amino acids: CASRLAGGLSEQYF. The CDR3 bases are TGTGCCAGCAGACTAGCGGGGGGGCTATCGGAGCAGTACTTC.

This chain connects TRBV19 to TRBJ2-7; a possible D gene is TRBD2 (6 bases). With 3 bases removed from V and 6 bases from J, the gap between germline ends came to 21 bases. Per the germline V gene, CDR1 is LNHDA and CDR2 is SQIVND (reference sequence). The CDR3 covers 16 residues. The CDR3 loop is CASSIFLAGSGSEQYF. The DNA of the CDR3 is TGTGCCAGTAGTATCTTTCTAGCTGGTAGCGGCTCCGAGCAGTACTTC. Looking up the rest from reference TRBV19 and TRBJ2-7 gives the full variable domain: DGGITQSPKYLFRKEGQNVTLSCEQNLNHDAMYWYRQDPGQGLRLIYYSQIVNDFQKGDIAEGYSVSREKKESFPLTVTSAQKNPTAFYLCASSIFLAGSGSEQYFGPGTRLTVT.

The genes are TRBV5-1 and TRBJ2-7; no clear D gene. The germline V gene has CDR1 SGHRS and CDR2 YFSETQ. The length of the CDR3 is 12 residues. V lost 4 bases and J lost 2, with 7 bases in between. The CDR3: CASSATTYEQYF. The CDR3 bases are TGCGCCAGCAGCGCAACAACCTACGAGCAGTACTTC. The complete variable domain, with remaining parts taken from reference TRBV5-1 and TRBJ2-7, reads KAGVTQTPRYLIKTRGQQVTLSCSPISGHRSVSWYQQTPGQGLQFLFEYFSETQRNKGNFPGRFSGRQFSNSRSEMNVSTLELGDSALYLCASSATTYEQYFGPGTRLTVT.

The V gene is TRBV18, the J gene TRBJ2-1; 10 nucleotides line up with TRBD2. This CDR3 spans 16 amino acids. Germline V gene data show CDR1 as KGHSH and CDR2 as LQKENI. Trimming removed 6 bases from V and 6 bases from J; junction bases left unmatched: 11. CDR3 nucleotide sequence: TGTGCCAGCTCCCCCTTTTCTAGCGGGAGACGCAATGAGCAGTTCTTC. Its protein product is CASSPFSSGRRNEQFF.

The CDR3 reads CAWSRGRGYNEQFF. The CDR3 DNA is TGTGCCTGGAGTAGAGGGAGGGGGTACAATGAGCAGTTCTTC. The chain has TRBV30 and TRBJ2-1; TRBD2 might be the D (7 bases). Germline V lookup: CDR1 GTSNPN, CDR2 SVGIG (reference sequence). The CDR3 consists of 14 residues. V was trimmed by 2 bases and J by 4 bases, leaving 12 bases between them.

This clone appeared a single time. The chain has TRBV7-2 and TRBJ2-5; 9 bases match TRBD1. CDR1 is SGHTA and CDR2 is FQGNSA in the germline V gene. V shed 4 bases and J 0 bases; nucleotides not matched to a gene: 3. CDR3 size: 15 residues. The CDR3 DNA follows: TGTGCCAGCAGCTGGACAGGGGTTCACCAAGAGACCCAGTACTTC. It codes for CASSWTGVHQETQYF.

This chain uses TRBV10-2 with TRBJ2-5, with D perhaps matching TRBD2 (5 bases). This CDR3 contains 13 residues. The ends were cut back, 6 bases at V and 5 bases at J, with 13 bases in the middle. Germline CDR1 WSHSY, CDR2 SAAADI. The CDR3 region is CASRDGRRETQYF. CDR3 bases: TGCGCCAGCAGAGACGGACGGAGGGAGACCCAGTACTTC.

V and J are TRBV29-1 and TRBJ2-3; 10 nucleotides agree with TRBD2. V lost 7 bases, J lost 2 bases, and 6 bases stayed unmatched. CDR1 is SQVTM, CDR2 ANQGSEA, per germline. The CDR3 totals 14 residues. The CDR3 is CSDRTSGATDTQYF. The CDR3 DNA is TGCAGCGATCGGACTAGCGGAGCCACAGATACGCAGTATTTT.

The V call is TRBV7-9, the J call TRBJ2-2; TRBD1 might be the D (6 bases). The CDR3 is 16 residues long. Germline values: CDR1 SEHNR, CDR2 FQNEAQ (reference sequence). V was cut by 5 bases and J by 1 base, with 14 bases left in between. The CDR3 sequence: CASSRQGQMNTGELFF. The CDR3 DNA follows: TGTGCCAGCAGCCGACAAGGACAGATGAACACCGGGGAGCTGTTTTTT.

The V gene is TRBV2, the J gene TRBJ1-1; maybe TRBD1 (5 bases). The CDR3 is 15 residues long. Germline V gene data show CDR1 as SNHLY and CDR2 as FYNNEI. V was trimmed by 6 bases and J by 0 bases, leaving 14 bases between them. CDR3 loop: CASRVGGYMNTEAFF. CDR3 DNA: TGTGCCAGCAGGGTCGGGGGATATATGAACACTGAAGCTTTCTTT.

This chain's CDR3 is CASSEGQAYEQYF. The CDR3 nucleotides read TGTGCCAGCAGTGAGGGACAGGCCTACGAGCAGTACTTC. The V gene is TRBV6-1, the J gene TRBJ2-7; TRBD1 agrees at 8 bases. Germline loops: CDR1 MNHNS, CDR2 SASEGT. The CDR3 spans 13 residues. Unmatched junction bases numbered 0, after V lost 3 bases and J lost 2 bases.

V and J are TRBV7-8 and TRBJ2-7, with D tentatively TRBD2 (5 bases). The CDR3 length is 13 residues. V shed 5 bases and J shed 5 bases, with 13 bases lying between them. Germline V gene sequence: CDR1 SGHVS, CDR2 FQNEAQ. The CDR3 spells CASSTRDFHEQYF. CDR3 DNA: TGTGCCAGCAGCACTAGGGATTTCCACGAGCAGTACTTC. The full variable domain, in which reference TRBV7-8 and TRBJ2-7 provide the parts outside the CDR3, is GAGVSQSPRYKVAKRGQDVALRCDPISGHVSLFWYQQALGQGPEFLTYFQNEAQLDKSGLPSDRFFAERPEGSVSTLKIQRTQQEDSAVYLCASSTRDFHEQYFGPGTRLTVT.

The rearrangement uses TRBV19 and TRBJ1-5, with D possibly being TRBD1 (5 bases). Germline V gene sequence: CDR1 LNHDA, CDR2 SQIVND (reference sequence). V lost 8 bases and J lost 7, with 15 bases in between. The CDR3 runs to 13 residues. The DNA for the CDR3 is TGTGCCAGTTCGACCCGCGGGGACCAGCCCCAGCATTTT. It encodes CASSTRGDQPQHF.